The sequence of this T cell receptor beta chain was determined in a study of T cell changes during pregnancy in multiple sclerosis. V shed 5 bases and J 16 bases; nucleotides not matched to a gene: 19. The CDR3 is made up of 16 amino acids. The V gene's germline CDR1 is MDHEN and CDR2 SYDVKM. The table came from immunoSEQ multiplex PCR; TCRdb's copy has only in-frame clones and leaves some out. The sample carries about 80,000 clones, around 92% recorded once. The source material was peripheral blood, sampled before pregnancy. The J gene is TRBJ1-5, the V gene TRBV28, with TRBD1 matching 11 bases. This clonotype was sampled from a female donor with multiple sclerosis, enrolled in a pregnancy study. The CDR3 bases are TGTGCCAGCAGTCACTCAGGAGGGACAGGGGGGTTCCCGACCCATTTT. Amino acid sequence: CASSHSGGTGGFPTHF.